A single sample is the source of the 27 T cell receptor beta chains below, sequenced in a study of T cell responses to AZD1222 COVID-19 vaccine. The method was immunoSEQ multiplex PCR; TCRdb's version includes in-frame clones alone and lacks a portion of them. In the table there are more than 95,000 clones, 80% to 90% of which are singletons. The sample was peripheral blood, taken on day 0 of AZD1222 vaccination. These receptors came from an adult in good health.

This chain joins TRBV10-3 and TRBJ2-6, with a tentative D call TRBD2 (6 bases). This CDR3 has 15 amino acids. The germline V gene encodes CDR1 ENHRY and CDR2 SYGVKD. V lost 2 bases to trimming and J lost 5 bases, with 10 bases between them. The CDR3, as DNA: TGTGCCATCAGTGAGCAAGGAGGGCGGGCCAACGTCCTGACTTTC. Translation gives CAISEQGGRANVLTF.

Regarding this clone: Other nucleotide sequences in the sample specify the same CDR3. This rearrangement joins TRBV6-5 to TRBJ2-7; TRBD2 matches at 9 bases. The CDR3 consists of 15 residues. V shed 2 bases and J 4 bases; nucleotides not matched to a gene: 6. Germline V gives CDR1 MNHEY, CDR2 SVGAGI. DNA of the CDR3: TGTGCCAGCAGTTACAGTCTAGCGGGGAGTTACGAGCAGTACTTC. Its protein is CASSYSLAGSYEQYF.

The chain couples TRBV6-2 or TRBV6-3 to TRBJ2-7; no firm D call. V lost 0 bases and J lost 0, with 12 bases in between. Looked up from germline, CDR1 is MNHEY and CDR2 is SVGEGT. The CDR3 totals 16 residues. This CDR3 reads CASSYSRVYYSYEQYF. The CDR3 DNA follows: TGTGCCAGCAGTTACTCGCGTGTCTATTACTCCTACGAGCAGTACTTC.

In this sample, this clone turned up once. The CDR3 nucleotides read TGTGCCAGCACAGAAATCTCGAACACTGAAGCTTTCTTT. It translates to CASTEISNTEAFF. The rearrangement links TRBV19 to TRBJ1-1, with D unclear. This CDR3 has 13 residues. V lost 9 bases, J lost 1 base, and 12 bases lay in between. Germline V gene sequence: CDR1 LNHDA, CDR2 SQIVND (reference sequence).

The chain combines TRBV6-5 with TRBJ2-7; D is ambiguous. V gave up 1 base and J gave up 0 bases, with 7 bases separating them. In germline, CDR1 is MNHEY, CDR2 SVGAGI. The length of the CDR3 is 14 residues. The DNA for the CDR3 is TGTGCCAGCAGTTACTTGAGCAGCTCCTACGAGCAGTACTTC. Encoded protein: CASSYLSSSYEQYF.

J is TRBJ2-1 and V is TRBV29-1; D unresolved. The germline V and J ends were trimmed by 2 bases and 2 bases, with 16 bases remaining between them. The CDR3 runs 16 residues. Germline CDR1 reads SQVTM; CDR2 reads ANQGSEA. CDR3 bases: TGCAGCGTTGAATCGGCACGAGTCGTACCCTACAATGAGCAGTTCTTC. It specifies CSVESARVVPYNEQFF.

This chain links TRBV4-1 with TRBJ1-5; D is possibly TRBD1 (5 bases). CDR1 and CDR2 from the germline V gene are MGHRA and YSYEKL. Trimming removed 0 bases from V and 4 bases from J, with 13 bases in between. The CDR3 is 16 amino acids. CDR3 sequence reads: CASSQDMTVGNQPQHF. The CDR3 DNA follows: TGCGCCAGCAGCCAAGATATGACAGTCGGTAATCAGCCCCAGCATTTT.

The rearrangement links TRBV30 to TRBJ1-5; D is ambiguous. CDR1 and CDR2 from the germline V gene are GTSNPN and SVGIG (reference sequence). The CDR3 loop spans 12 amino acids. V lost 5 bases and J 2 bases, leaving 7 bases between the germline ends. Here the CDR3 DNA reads TGTGCCTGGTCCACGGGCAATCAGCCCCAGCATTTT. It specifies CAWSTGNQPQHF. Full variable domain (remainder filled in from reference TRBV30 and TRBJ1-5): SQTIHQWPATLVQPVGSPLSLECTVEGTSNPNLYWYRQAAGRGLQLLFYSVGIGQISSEVPQNLSASRPQDRQFILSSKKLLLSDSGFYLCAWSTGNQPQHFGDGTRLSIL.

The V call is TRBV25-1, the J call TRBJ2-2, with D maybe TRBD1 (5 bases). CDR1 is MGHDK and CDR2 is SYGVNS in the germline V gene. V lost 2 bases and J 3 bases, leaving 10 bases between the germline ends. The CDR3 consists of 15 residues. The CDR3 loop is CASSEPRAYTGELFF. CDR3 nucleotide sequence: TGTGCCAGCAGTGAACCCAGGGCTTACACCGGGGAGCTGTTTTTT. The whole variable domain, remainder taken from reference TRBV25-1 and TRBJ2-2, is EADIYQTPRYLVIGTGKKITLECSQTMGHDKMYWYQQDPGMELHLIHYSYGVNSTEKGDLSSESTVSRIRTEHFPLTLESARPSHTSQYLCASSEPRAYTGELFFGEGSRLTVL.

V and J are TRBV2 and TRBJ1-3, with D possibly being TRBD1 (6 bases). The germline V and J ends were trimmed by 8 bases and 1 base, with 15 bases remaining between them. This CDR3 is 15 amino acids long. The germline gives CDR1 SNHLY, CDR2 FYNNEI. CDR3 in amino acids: CASSNPGTSGNTIYF. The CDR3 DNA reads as TGTGCCAGCTCGAACCCCGGGACATCTGGAAACACCATATATTTT.

CDR3 nucleotide sequence: TGCGCCAGCAGTCACGAACTTTCCTACGAGCAGTACTTC. The encoded protein is CASSHELSYEQYF. The chain recombines TRBV23-1 with TRBJ2-7; D ambiguous. TRBV23-1 is classed as an ORF, of uncertain function. The V end was cut by 3 bases, the J end by 1 base, with 7 bases between. The CDR3 is made up of 13 amino acids.

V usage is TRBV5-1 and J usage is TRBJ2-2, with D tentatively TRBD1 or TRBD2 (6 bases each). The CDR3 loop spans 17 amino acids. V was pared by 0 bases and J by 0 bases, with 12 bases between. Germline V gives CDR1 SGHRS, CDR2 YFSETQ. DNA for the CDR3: TGCGCCAGCAGCTTGGCCCTGGGGGGCGCGAACACCGGGGAGCTGTTTTTT. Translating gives CASSLALGGANTGELFF.

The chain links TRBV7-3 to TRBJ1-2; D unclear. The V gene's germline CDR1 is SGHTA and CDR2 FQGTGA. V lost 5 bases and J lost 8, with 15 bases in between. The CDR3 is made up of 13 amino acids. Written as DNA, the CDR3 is TGTGCCAGCAGCAGACTCCCTCCTGTGGGCTACACCTTC. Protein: CASSRLPPVGYTF.

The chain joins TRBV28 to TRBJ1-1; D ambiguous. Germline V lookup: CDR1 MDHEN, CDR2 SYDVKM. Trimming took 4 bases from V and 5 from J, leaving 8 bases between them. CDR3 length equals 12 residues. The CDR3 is CASSSWVTEAFF. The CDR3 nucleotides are TGTGCCAGCAGTTCCTGGGTGACTGAAGCTTTCTTT.

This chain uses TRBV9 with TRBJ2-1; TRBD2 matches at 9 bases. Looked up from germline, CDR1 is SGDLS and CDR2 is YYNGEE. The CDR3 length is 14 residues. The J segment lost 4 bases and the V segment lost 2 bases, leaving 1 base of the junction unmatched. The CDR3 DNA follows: TGTGCCAGCAGCGTGACTAGCGGATACAATGAGCAGTTCTTC. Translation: CASSVTSGYNEQFF. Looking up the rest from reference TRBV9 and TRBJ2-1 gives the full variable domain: DSGVTQTPKHLITATGQRVTLRCSPRSGDLSVYWYQQSLDQGLQFLIQYYNGEERAKGNILERFSAQQFPDLHSELNLSSLELGDSALYFCASSVTSGYNEQFFGPGTRLTVL.

The CDR3: CASSVLSTDTQYF. The CDR3 bases are TGTGCCAGCAGCGTATTAAGCACAGATACGCAGTATTTT. This rearrangement joins TRBV9 to TRBJ2-3; D is unresolved. Germline V lookup: CDR1 SGDLS, CDR2 YYNGEE. The V gene lost 1 base and the J gene lost 0 bases, with 3 bases spanning the gap. The CDR3 runs 13 residues.

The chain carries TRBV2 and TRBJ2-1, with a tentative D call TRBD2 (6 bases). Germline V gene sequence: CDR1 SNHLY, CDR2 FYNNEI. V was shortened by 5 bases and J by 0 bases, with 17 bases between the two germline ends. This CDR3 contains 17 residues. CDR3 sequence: CASSKEGERSSYNEQFF. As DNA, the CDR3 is TGTGCCAGCAGTAAGGAGGGAGAAAGGAGCTCCTACAATGAGCAGTTCTTC.

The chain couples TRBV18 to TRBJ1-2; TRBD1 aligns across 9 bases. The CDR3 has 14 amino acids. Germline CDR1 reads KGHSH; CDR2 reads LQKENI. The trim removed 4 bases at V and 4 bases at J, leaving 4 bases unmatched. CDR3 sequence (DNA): TGTGCCAGCTCACTGGACAGGGGTGGCTATGGCTACACCTTC. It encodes CASSLDRGGYGYTF. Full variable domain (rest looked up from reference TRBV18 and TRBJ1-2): NAGVMQNPRHLVRRRGQEARLRCSPMKGHSHVYWYRQLPEEGLKFMVYLQKENIIDESGMPKERFSAEFPKEGPSILRIQQVVRGDSAAYFCASSLDRGGYGYTFGSGTRLTVV.

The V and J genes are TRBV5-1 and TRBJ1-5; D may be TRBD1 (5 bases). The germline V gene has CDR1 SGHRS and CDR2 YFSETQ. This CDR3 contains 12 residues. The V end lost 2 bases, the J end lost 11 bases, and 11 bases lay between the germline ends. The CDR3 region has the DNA TGCGCCAGCAGCTTTCCGGGGCAGTCCCAGCATTTT. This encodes CASSFPGQSQHF.

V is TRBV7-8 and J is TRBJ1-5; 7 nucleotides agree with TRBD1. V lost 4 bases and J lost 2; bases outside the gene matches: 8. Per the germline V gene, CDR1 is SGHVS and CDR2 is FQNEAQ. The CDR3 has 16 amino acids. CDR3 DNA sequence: TGTGCCAGCAGCTCAGGGGGGCAGCTCCGCAATCAGCCCCAGCATTTT. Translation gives CASSSGGQLRNQPQHF.

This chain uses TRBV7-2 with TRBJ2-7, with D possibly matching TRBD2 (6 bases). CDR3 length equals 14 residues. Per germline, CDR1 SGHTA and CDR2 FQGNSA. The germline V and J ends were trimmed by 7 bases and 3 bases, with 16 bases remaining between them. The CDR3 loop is CASTSLLGGYEQYF. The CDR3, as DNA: TGTGCCAGCACCTCCCTCTTGGGGGGCTACGAGCAGTACTTC.

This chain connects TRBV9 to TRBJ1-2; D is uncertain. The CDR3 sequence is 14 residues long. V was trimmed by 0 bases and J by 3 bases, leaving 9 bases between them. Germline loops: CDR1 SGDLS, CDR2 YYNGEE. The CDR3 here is CASSVDLIDYGYTF. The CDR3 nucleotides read TGTGCCAGCAGCGTAGATCTCATTGACTATGGCTACACCTTC.

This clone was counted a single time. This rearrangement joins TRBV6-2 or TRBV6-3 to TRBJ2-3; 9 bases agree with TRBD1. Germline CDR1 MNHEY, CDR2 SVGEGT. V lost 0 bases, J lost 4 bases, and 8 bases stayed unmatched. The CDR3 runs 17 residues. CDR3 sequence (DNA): TGTGCCAGCAGTTACTCCGGGACAGGGAAGGTTGCAGATACGCAGTATTTT. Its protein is CASSYSGTGKVADTQYF.

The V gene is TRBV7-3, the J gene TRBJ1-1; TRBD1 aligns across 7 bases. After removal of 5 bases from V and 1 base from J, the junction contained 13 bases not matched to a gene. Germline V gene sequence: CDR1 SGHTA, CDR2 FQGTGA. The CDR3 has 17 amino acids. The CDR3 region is CASSPTRGGRGNTEAFF. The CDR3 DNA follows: TGTGCCAGCAGCCCTACCAGAGGGGGCCGGGGGAACACTGAAGCTTTCTTT. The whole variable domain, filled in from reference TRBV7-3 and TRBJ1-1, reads GAGVSQTPSNKVTEKGKYVELRCDPISGHTALYWYRQSLGQGPEFLIYFQGTGAADDSGLPNDRFFAVRPEGSVSTLKIQRTERGDSAVYLCASSPTRGGRGNTEAFFGQGTRLTVV.

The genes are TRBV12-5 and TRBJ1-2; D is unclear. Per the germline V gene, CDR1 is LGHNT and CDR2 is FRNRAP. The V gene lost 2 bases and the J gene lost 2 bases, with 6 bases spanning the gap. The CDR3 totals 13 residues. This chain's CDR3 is CASGLPMNYGYTF. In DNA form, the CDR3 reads TGTGCTAGTGGTTTGCCCATGAACTATGGCTACACCTTC.

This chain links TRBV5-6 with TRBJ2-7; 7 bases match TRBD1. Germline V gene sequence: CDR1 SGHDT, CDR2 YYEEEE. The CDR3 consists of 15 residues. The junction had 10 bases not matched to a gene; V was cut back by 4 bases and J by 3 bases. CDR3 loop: CASSGDRDQGYEQYF. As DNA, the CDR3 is TGTGCCAGCAGCGGTGACAGGGACCAGGGCTACGAGCAGTACTTC.

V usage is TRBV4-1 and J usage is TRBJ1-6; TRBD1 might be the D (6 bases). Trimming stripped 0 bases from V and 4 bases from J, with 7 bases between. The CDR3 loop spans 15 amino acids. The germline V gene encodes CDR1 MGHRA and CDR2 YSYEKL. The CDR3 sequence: CASSQETGYNSPLHF. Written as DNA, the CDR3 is TGCGCCAGCAGCCAAGAAACAGGGTATAATTCACCCCTCCACTTT.